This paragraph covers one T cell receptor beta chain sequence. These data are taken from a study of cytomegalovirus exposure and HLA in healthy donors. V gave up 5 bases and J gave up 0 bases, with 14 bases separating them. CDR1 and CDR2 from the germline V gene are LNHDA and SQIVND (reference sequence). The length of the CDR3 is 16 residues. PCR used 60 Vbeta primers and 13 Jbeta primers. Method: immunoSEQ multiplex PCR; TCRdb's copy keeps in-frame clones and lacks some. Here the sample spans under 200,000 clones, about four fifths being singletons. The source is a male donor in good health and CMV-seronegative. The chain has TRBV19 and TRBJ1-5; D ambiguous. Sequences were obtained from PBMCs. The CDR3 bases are TGTGCCAGTAGTTCCCTACCGGGAAATAGCAATCAGCCCCAGCATTTT. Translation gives CASSSLPGNSNQPQHF.